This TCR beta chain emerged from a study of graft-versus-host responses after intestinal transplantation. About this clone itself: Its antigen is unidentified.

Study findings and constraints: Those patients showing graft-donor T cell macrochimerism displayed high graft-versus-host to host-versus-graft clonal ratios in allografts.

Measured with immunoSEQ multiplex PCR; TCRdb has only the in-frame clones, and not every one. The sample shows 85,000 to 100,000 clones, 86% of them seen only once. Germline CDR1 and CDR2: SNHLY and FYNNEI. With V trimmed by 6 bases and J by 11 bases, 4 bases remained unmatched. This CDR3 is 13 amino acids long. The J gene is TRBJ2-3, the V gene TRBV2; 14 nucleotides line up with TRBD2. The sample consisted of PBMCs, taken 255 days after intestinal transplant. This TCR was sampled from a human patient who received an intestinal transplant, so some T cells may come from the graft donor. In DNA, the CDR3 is TGTGCCAGCAGGACTAGCGGGAGGGGTGAGCAGTATTTT. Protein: CASRTSGRGEQYF.